This TCR beta chain was sequenced in a study of T cell responses to AZD1222 COVID-19 vaccine (dated by TCRdb to the early 2020s). Turning to the overall study: TCR sequencing was performed for roughly 250 trial participants, of whom some 200 were given two doses of AZD1222 and roughly 25 were given two doses of MenACWY control vaccine. Trial participants were enrolled into age subgroups of 18-55, 56-69 and 70-plus years, which contained about 150, 27 and 61 TCR-sequenced participants, respectively. Study-wide findings and limitations: Epitopes outside the regions mutated in the B.1.351 and B.1.1.7 variants were reportedly recognized by nearly half of the unique spike-specific TCRs. Vaccine-associated CD4 TCRs spanned the whole spike protein, with dominant responses in regions 160-218 and 743-854. Conclusions about previously exposed vaccinees are limited because only six or seven AZD1222 recipients were SARS-CoV-2 seropositive at baseline. Participants were mostly white British, with more females than males. The authors suggested clonal diversity may have been underestimated. Because no samples from the day 14 peak response were available, repertoires could be characterized only after the peak T cell response. In the small 56-69-year group, the increase in depth fell short of significance, most likely because of low power. Spike-specific TCR breadth and depth rose significantly after two AZD1222 doses compared with day 0 and with MenACWY recipients.

The CDR3 regions of human TCRbeta chains were analyzed by immunosequencing. Turning to the authors' computational methods: TCRs in the repertoires were matched against a reference library of SARS-CoV-2-specific TCRs that had been generated with the MIRA antigen-specificity platform. Breadth meant the fraction of unique TCRs that were SARS-CoV-2-associated, whereas depth meant the fraction of total T cells that were SARS-CoV-2-associated. Each spike-specific TCR was assigned to its reactive spike region and to a CD4 or CD8 class using the MIRA data. Log10-transformed breadth and depth values were compared by one-way ANOVA with Sidak's multiple comparisons tests. Entries here come from immuneACCESS through TCRdb and include only in-frame sequences with V and J called. Some clones fail to appear in such tables; in the studies checked, an unresolved V gene covers under half of the shortfall, and the cause of the remainder is unknown. V and J calls and clone size are those listed in that table; D and trimming were worked out from the DNA. Within this sample are 120,000 to 150,000 clones, with approximately 86% of them counted one time only. Over 4.5% of the sample is in the top ten clones.

This sample's time point label indicates: about 28 days (+/-7) after the second vaccine dose. AZD1222 recipients whose second dose came at about 4 weeks and those whose second dose came at about 12 weeks were combined into one group, since spike-specific TCR depth and breadth did not differ between the two schedules. Vaccinee samples were obtained from the UK trials COV001 and COV002, which included a single-blind randomized controlled phase 2/3 trial of AZD1222 (ChAdOx1 nCoV-19) in healthy adults. For TCRbeta chain sequencing, PBMC samples were collected from trial participants at day 0 and at day 28 after the second dose. CDR1 and CDR2, per the germline V gene, are MNHEY and SVGAGI. V drops 6 bases and J drops 7 bases, leaving 13 bases in between. CDR3 length: 14 amino acids, cysteine to phenylalanine. Of the read, only the CDR3 DNA is kept; its 42 bases are in frame from base 1. Concerning this clone itself: Its antigen is currently not known. It has no much larger one-base neighbor in the sample; base qualities were not kept.

The clonotype was recovered from an adult who received the AZD1222 COVID-19 vaccine. The chain links TRBV6-5 with TRBJ1-6; TRBD1 might be the D gene, on 6 matching bases. The material sequenced was peripheral blood, taken 28 days after the second AZD1222 dose. CDR3 protein: CASRAQGKNSPLHF. At the DNA level, the sequence is TGTGCCAGCAGGGCACAGGGCAAAAATTCACCCCTCCACTTT.